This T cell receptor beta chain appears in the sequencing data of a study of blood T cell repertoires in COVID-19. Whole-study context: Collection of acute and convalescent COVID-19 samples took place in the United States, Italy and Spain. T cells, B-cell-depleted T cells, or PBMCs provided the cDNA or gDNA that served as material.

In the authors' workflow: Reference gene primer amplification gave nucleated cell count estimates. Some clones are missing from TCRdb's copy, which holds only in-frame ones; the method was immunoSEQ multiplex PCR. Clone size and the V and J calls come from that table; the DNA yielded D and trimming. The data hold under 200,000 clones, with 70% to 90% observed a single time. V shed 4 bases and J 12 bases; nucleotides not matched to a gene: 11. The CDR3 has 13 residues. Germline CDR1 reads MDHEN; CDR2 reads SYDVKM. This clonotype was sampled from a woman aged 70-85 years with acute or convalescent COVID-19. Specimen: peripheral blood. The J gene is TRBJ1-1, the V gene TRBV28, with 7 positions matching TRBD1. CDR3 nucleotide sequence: TGTGCCAGCAGTTCCCCCTCTGACAGGGAGTCTTTCTTT. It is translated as CASSSPSDRESFF.